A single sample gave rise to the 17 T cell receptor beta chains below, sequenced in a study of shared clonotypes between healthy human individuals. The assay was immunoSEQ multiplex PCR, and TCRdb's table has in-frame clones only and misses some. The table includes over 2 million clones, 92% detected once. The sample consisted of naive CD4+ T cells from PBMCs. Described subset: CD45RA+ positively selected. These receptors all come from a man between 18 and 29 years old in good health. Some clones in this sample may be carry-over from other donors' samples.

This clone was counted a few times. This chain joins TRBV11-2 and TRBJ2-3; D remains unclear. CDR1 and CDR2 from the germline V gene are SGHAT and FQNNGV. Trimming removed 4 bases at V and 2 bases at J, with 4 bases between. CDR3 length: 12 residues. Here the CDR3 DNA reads TGTGCCAGCAGCTCGCACACAGATACGCAGTATTTT. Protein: CASSSHTDTQYF.

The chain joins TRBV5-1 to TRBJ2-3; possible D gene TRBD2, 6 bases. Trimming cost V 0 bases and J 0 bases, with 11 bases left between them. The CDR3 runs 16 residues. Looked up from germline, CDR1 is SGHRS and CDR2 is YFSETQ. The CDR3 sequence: CASSLGSGTSTDTQYF. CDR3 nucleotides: TGCGCCAGCAGCTTGGGTAGCGGAACTAGCACAGATACGCAGTATTTT.

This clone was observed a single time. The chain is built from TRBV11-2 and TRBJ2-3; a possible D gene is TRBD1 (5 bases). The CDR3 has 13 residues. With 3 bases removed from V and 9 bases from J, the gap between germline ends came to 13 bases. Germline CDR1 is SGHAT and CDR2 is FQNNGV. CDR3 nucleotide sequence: TGTGCCAGCAGCTTCCGGAGACAGAGGACGCAGTATTTT. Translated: CASSFRRQRTQYF.

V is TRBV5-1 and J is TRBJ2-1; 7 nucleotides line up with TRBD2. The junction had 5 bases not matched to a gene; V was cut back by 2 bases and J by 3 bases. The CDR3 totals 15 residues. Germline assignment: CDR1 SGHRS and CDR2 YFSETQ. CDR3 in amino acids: CASSFRGGDYNEQFF. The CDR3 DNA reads TGCGCCAGCAGCTTTCGCGGGGGAGACTACAATGAGCAGTTCTTC.

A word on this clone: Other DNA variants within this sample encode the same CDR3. The CDR3 nucleotides read TGCGCCAGCAGCCTACTAGGACAGGGCTCCTACGAGCAGTACTTC. The encoded protein is CASSLLGQGSYEQYF. V is TRBV5-1 and J is TRBJ2-7, with 8 bases that match TRBD1. Germline V lookup: CDR1 SGHRS, CDR2 YFSETQ. CDR3 length: 15 amino acids. The junction had 6 bases not matched to a gene; V was cut back by 4 bases and J by 0 bases.

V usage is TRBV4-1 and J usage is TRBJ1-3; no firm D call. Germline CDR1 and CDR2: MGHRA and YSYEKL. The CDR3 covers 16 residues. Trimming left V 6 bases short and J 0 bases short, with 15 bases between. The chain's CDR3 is CASRLDGELSGNTIYF. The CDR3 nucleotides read TGCGCCAGCAGACTTGACGGTGAACTCTCTGGAAACACCATATATTTT.

CDR3 sequence reads: CASSSRTLAGGETQYF. In nucleotides, the CDR3 is TGTGCCAGCAGCTCCCGAACGCTAGCGGGGGGGGAGACCCAGTACTTC. The V and J genes are TRBV7-9 and TRBJ2-5; 12 bases map to TRBD2. The CDR3 covers 16 residues. The ends lost 4 bases at V and 5 bases at J; junction bases unmatched: 8. CDR1 and CDR2 from the germline V gene are SEHNR and FQNEAQ (reference sequence).

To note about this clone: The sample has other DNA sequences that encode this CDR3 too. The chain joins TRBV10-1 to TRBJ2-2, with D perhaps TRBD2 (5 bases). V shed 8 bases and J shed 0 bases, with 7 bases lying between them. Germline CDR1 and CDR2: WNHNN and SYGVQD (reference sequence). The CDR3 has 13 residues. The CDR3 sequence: CASSGTNTGELFF. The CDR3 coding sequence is TGCGCCAGCTCGGGGACGAACACCGGGGAGCTGTTTTTT.

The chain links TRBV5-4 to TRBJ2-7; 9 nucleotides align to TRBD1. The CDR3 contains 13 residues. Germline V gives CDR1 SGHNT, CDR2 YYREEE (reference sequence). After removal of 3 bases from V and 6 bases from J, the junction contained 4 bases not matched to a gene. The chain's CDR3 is CASSYGTGREQYF. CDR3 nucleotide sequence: TGTGCCAGCAGCTACGGGACAGGGCGCGAGCAGTACTTC.

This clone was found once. In DNA form, the CDR3 reads TGTGCCAGCAGCTTGGGACTAGCGGAAGGCGGGGAGCTGTTTTTT. This codes for CASSLGLAEGGELFF. The chain combines TRBV7-3 with TRBJ2-2; 11 bases fit TRBD2. CDR3 length: 15 residues. The trim removed 3 bases at V and 7 bases at J, leaving 4 bases unmatched. The germline V gene encodes CDR1 SGHTA and CDR2 FQGTGA.

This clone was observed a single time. DNA of the CDR3: TGTGCCAGCTCACCACAGGGGACAGGGGGGTACACTGAAGCTTTCTTT. It codes for CASSPQGTGGYTEAFF. The chain is built from TRBV18 and TRBJ1-1, with 11 bases lining up with TRBD1. In germline, CDR1 is KGHSH, CDR2 LQKENI. J was trimmed by 3 bases and V by 1 base; bases with no gene match: 4. The CDR3 sequence is 16 residues long. Full variable domain (remainder filled in from reference TRBV18 and TRBJ1-1): NAGVMQNPRHLVRRRGQEARLRCSPMKGHSHVYWYRQLPEEGLKFMVYLQKENIIDESGMPKERFSAEFPKEGPSILRIQQVVRGDSAAYFCASSPQGTGGYTEAFFGQGTRLTVV.

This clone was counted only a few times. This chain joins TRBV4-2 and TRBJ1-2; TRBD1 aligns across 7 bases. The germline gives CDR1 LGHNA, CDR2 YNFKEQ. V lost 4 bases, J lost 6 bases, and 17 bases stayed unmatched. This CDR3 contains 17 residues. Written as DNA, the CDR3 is TGTGCCAGCAGCCCTTCATCGGGAGGGGGCCCGTCTCATGGCTACACCTTC. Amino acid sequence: CASSPSSGGGPSHGYTF.

The CDR3 sequence is CASRRGLATDTQYF. The DNA for the CDR3 is TGTGCCTCTCGAAGGGGGTTGGCCACAGATACGCAGTATTTT. The chain employs TRBV6-1 and TRBJ2-3, with a possible D match to TRBD1 (6 bases). Trimming took off 11 bases at V and 2 bases at J, with 17 bases between the two ends. CDR1 and CDR2 (germline): MNHNS, SASEGT. CDR3 length equals 14 residues.

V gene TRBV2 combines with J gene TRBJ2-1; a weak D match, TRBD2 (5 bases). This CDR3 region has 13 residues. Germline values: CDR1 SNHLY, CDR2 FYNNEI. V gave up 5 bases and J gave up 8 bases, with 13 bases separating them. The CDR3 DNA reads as TGTGCCAGCAGTAATGAGCGGAAGGATGAGCAGTTCTTC. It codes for CASSNERKDEQFF.

CDR3 in amino acids: CASSLVGGGYEGTGELFF. The CDR3 region has the DNA TGTGCCAGCAGTTTAGTGGGAGGGGGATACGAGGGCACCGGGGAGCTGTTTTTT. This chain connects TRBV28 to TRBJ2-2; TRBD2 might be the D (7 bases). Trimming took 2 bases from V and 4 from J, leaving 20 bases between them. CDR3 length: 18 amino acids. The germline CDR1 and CDR2 sequences are MDHEN and SYDVKM.

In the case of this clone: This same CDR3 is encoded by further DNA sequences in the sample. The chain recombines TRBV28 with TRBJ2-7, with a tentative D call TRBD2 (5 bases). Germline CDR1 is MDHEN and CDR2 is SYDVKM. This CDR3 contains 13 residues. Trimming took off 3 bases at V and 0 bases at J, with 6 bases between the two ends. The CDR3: CASSFGSSYEQYF. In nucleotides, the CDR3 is TGTGCCAGCAGTTTTGGGAGCTCCTACGAGCAGTACTTC.

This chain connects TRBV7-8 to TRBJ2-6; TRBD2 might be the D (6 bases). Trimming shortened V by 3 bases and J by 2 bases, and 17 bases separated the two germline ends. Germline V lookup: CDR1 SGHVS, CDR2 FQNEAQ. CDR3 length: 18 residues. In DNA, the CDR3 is TGTGCCAGCAGCTTCGGGACTCCCCAGAGGGCTGGGGCCAACGTCCTGACTTTC. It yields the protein CASSFGTPQRAGANVLTF.